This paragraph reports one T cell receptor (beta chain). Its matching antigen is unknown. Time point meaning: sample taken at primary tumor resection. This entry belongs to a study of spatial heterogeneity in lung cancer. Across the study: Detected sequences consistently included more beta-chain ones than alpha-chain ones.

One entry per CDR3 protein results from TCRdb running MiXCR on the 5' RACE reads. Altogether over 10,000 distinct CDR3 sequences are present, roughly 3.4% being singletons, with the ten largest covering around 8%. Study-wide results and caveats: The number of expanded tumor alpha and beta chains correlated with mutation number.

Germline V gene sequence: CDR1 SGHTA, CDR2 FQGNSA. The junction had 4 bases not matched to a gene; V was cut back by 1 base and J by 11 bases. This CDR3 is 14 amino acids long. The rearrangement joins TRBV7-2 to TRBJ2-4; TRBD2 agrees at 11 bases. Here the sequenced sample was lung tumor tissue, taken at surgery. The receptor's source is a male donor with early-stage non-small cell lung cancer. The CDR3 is CASSLELAGGVQYF. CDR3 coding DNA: TGTGCCAGCAGCTTAGAGCTAGCGGGGGGTGTTCAGTACTTC. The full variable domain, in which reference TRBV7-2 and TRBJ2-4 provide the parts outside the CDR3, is GAGVSQSPSNKVTEKGKDVELRCDPISGHTALYWYRQSLGQGLEFLIYFQGNSAPDKSGLPSDRFSAERTGGSVSTLTIQRTQQEDSAVYLCASSLELAGGVQYFGAGTRLSVL.